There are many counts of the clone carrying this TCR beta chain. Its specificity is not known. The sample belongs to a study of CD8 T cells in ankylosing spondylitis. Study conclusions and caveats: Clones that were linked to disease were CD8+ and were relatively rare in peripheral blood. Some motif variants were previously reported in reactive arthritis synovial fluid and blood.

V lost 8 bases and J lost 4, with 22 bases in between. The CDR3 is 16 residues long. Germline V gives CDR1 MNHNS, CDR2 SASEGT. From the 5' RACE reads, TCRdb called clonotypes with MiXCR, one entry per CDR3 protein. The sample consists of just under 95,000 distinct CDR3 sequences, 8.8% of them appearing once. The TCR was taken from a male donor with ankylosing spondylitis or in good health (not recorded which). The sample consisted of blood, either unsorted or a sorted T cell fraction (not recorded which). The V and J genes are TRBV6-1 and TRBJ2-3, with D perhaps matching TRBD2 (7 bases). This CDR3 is CASSTGGLLSADTQYF. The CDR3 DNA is TGTGCCAGCTCCACCGGGGGGCTCCTAAGCGCAGATACGCAGTATTTT.